This TCR beta chain emerged from a study of T cells in Graves' hyperthyroidism and ophthalmopathy. Diagnosis rested on symptoms, serum thyroxine and TRAb, thyroid ultrasound, and orbital computed tomography. Cells are PBMCs isolated from roughly 10 ml of fresh blood. Using RNA transcripts as the source, TCR beta CDR3 regions were amplified. When the TCR CDR3 underwent first-round RT-PCR, the HTBI primer set was used. TCRdb passed the multiplex PCR reads through MiXCR, listing each CDR3 protein once. The repertoire holds 350,000 to 400,000 distinct CDR3 sequences, with roughly 13% as singletons. This CDR3 has 13 amino acids. Germline V gene lookup returns CDR1 SGHTS and CDR2 YDEGEE. V lost 2 bases and J lost 11, with 16 bases in between.

The sample was blood. The TCR originated in a woman between 55 and 75 years old with Graves' hyperthyroidism. V is TRBV5-8 and J is TRBJ1-1; a weak D match, TRBD1 (5 bases). In DNA form, the CDR3 reads TGTGCCAGCAGCTTTCCATCGGGGGTTGTTGCTTTCTTT. Translated, it gives CASSFPSGVVAFF.